Sequencing of this TCR beta chain was carried out in a study of cytomegalovirus exposure and HLA in healthy donors. Study-level results: Several V segments, TRBV6-2 and TRBV6-3 among them, could not be told apart and were dropped. A previous analysis found most TCR beta V segments productive roughly 90% or roughly 30% of the time. More clonal expansion characterized HLA-associated TCR beta chains than equally common others in a later analysis. Investigators reported over 150 TCR beta chains as tied to cytomegalovirus.

As to this clone: Antigen specificity is unknown.

PCR employed 60 Vbeta and 13 Jbeta primers. Sequencing used immunoSEQ multiplex PCR; TCRdb keeps in-frame clones, though not all of them. Among 100,000 or so clones listed, 70% to 90% were seen once. This CDR3 spans 13 amino acids. J was trimmed by 5 bases and V by 10 bases; bases with no gene match: 11. CDR1 and CDR2 from the germline V gene are SGHRS and YFSETQ. The chain uses TRBV5-1 and TRBJ2-5; 7 nucleotides agree with TRBD2. The specimen was PBMCs. This sequence was found in a man aged 40-55 years in good health and CMV-seronegative. The DNA of the CDR3 is TGCGCCGCGGGCGGGGGTCCCTCTGAGACCCAGTACTTC. Its protein is CAAGGGPSETQYF.